This note documents a single T cell receptor (beta chain) sequence. This CDR3 is 13 amino acids long. Trimming removed 1 base at V and 10 bases at J, with 11 bases between. Germline CDR1 is LNHNV and CDR2 is YYDKDF (reference sequence). The record originates from a study of shared clonotypes between healthy human individuals. The CD4+ fraction was divided into a CD45RA+ naive subset and a CD45RA-negative memory subset. Sequencing was performed with immunoSEQ multiplex PCR; in TCRdb, only in-frame clones are kept and a portion is missing. There are approximately 1,500,000 clones in the sample; roughly 96% occur only once, and approximately 1.2% lies in the top ten.

This receptor was obtained from a young man in good health. The chain uses TRBV15 and TRBJ2-1; D is perhaps TRBD1 (5 bases). Sample: naive CD4+ T cells sorted from blood. Subset denoted: CD45RA+ positively selected. The chain's CDR3 is CATSRGTSEEQFF. The CDR3 DNA reads as TGTGCCACCAGCAGAGGGACAAGCGAGGAGCAGTTCTTC.